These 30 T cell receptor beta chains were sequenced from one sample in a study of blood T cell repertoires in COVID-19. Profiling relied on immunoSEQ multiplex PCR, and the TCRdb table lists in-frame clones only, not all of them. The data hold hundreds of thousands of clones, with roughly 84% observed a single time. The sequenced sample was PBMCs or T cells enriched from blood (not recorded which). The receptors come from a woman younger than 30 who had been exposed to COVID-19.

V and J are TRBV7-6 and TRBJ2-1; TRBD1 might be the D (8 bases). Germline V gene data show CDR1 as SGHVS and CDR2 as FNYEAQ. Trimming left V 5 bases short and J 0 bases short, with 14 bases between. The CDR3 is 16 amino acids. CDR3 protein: CASSPDREGSYNEQFF. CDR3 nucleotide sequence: TGTGCCAGCAGCCCGGACAGGGAGGGCTCCTACAATGAGCAGTTCTTC.

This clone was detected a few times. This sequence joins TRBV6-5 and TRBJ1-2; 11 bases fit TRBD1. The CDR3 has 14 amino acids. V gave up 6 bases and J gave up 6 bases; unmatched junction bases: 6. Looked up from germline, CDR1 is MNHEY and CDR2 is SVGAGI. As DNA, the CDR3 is TGTGCCAGCAGCTGGACAGGGGGCGTAGATGGCTACACCTTC. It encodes CASSWTGGVDGYTF.

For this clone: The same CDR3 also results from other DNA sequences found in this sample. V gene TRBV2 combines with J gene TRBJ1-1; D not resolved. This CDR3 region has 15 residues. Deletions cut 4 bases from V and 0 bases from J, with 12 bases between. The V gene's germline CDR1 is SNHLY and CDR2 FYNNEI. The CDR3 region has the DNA TGTGCCAGCAGTGGGTCGCGGGGTATGAACACTGAAGCTTTCTTT. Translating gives CASSGSRGMNTEAFF.

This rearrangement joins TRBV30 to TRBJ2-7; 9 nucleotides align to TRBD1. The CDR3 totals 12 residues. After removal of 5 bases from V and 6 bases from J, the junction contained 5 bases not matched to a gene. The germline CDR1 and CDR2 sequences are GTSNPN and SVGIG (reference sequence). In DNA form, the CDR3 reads TGTGCCTGGGGGGGACAGGGTTTCGAGCAGTACTTC. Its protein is CAWGGQGFEQYF.

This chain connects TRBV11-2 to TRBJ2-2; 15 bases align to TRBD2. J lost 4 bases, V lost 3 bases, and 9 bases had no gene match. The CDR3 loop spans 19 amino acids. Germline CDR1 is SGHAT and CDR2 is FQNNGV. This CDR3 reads CASSLSWTSGGVGTGELFF. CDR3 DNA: TGTGCCAGCAGCTTGTCATGGACTAGCGGGGGGGTTGGCACCGGGGAGCTGTTTTTT.

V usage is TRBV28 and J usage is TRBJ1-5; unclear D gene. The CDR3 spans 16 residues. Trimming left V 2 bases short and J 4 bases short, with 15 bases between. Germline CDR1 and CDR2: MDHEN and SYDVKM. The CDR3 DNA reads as TGTGCCAGCAGTTTACCCGAGTATGCGGGGAATCAGCCCCAGCATTTT. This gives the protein CASSLPEYAGNQPQHF.

CDR3 DNA: TGTGCCAGCTCACCAGTCAACAATCAGCCCCAGCATTTT. This encodes CASSPVNNQPQHF. The chain combines TRBV18 with TRBJ1-5; no reliable D call. Germline V gene data show CDR1 as KGHSH and CDR2 as LQKENI. V was trimmed by 2 bases and J by 3 bases, leaving 5 bases between them. The CDR3 contains 13 residues.

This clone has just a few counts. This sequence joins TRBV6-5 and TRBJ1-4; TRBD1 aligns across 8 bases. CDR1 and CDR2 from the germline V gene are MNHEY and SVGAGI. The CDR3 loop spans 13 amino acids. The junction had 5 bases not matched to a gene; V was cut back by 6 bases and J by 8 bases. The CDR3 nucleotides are TGTGCCAGCAGGAGGACAGGGCTGGAAAAACTGTTTTTT. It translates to CASRRTGLEKLFF.

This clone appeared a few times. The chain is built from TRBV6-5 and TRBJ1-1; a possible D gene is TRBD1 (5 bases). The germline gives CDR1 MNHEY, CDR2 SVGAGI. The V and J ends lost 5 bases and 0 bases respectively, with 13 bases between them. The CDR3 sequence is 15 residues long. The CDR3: CASSQLRGVNTEAFF. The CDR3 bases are TGTGCCAGCAGTCAGTTACGGGGGGTGAACACTGAAGCTTTCTTT.

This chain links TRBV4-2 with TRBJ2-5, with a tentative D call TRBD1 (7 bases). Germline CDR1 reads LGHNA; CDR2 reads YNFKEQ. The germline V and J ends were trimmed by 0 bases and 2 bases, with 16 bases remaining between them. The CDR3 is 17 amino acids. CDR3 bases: TGTGCCAGCAGCCAAGATAAGGGGGCAGGGGGGCAAGAGACCCAGTACTTC. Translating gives CASSQDKGAGGQETQYF.

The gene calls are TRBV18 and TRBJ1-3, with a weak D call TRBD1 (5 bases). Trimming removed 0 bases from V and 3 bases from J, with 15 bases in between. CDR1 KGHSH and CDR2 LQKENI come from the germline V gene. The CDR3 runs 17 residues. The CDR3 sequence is CASSPPGGIGVGNTIYF. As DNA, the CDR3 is TGTGCCAGCTCACCACCGGGCGGTATAGGGGTTGGAAACACCATATATTTT. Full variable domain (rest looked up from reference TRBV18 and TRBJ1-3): NAGVMQNPRHLVRRRGQEARLRCSPMKGHSHVYWYRQLPEEGLKFMVYLQKENIIDESGMPKERFSAEFPKEGPSILRIQQVVRGDSAAYFCASSPPGGIGVGNTIYFGEGSWLTVV.

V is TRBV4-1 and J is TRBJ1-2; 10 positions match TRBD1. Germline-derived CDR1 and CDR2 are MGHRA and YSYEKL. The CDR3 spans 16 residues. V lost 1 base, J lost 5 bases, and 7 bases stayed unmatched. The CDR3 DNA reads TGCGCCAGCAGCCAAGTCGGGACAGGGGACAAATATGGCTACACCTTC. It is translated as CASSQVGTGDKYGYTF.

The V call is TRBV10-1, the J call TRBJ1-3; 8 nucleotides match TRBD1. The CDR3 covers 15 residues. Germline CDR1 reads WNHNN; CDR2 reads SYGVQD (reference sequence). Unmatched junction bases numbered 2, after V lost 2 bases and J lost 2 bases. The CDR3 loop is CASSETTGAGNTIYF. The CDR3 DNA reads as TGCGCCAGCAGTGAGACGACAGGGGCTGGAAACACCATATATTTT.

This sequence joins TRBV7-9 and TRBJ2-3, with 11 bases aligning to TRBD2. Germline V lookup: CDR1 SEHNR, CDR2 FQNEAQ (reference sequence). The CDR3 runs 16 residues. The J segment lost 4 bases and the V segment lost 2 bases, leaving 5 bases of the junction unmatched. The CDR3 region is CASSLYSGGGPDTQYF. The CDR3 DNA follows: TGTGCCAGCAGCTTATATAGCGGGGGGGGTCCAGATACGCAGTATTTT.

As DNA, the CDR3 is TGTGCCAGCAGCCTCCGGGACAGGCTCCTTGGCTACACCTTC. Translated, it gives CASSLRDRLLGYTF. The rearrangement joins TRBV7-2 to TRBJ1-2, with 8 bases matching TRBD1. The length of the CDR3 is 14 residues. Per germline, CDR1 SGHTA and CDR2 FQGNSA. The junction had 9 bases not matched to a gene; V was cut back by 5 bases and J by 7 bases.

The CDR3 nucleotides read TGTGCCAGCAGTCGGCGCGACAGGGTCTTAGAGGGCTACACCTTC. It translates to CASSRRDRVLEGYTF. The chain links TRBV28 to TRBJ1-2, with TRBD1 matching over 7 bases. The CDR3 runs 15 residues. CDR1 and CDR2 from the germline V gene are MDHEN and SYDVKM. The V and J ends lost 5 bases and 8 bases, in that order; junction bases with no gene match: 14.

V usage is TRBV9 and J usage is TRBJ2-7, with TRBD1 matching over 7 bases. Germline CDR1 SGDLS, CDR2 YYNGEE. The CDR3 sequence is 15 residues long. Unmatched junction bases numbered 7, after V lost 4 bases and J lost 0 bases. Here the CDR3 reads CASSRAGGSSYEQYF. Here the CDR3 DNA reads TGTGCCAGCAGCAGGGCAGGGGGTTCCTCCTACGAGCAGTACTTC.

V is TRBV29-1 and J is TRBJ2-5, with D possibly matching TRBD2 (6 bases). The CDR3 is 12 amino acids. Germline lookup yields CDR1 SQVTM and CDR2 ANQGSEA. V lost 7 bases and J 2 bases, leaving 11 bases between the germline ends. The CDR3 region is CSAYSGQETQYF. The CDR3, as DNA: TGCAGCGCTTATAGCGGTCAAGAGACCCAGTACTTC.

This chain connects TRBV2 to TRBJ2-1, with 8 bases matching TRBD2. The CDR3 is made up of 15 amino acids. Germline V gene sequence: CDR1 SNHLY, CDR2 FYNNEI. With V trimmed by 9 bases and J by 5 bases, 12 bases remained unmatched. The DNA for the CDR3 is TGTGCCAGAACCGGGGTAGCGGGGTACAACAATGAGCAGTTCTTC. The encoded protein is CARTGVAGYNNEQFF.

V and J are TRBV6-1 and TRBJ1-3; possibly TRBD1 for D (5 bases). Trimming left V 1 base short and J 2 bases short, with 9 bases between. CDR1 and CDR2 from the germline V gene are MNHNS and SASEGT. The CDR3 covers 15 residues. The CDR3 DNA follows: TGTGCCAGCAGTGAAGGGGGCACAGCTGGAAACACCATATATTTT. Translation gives CASSEGGTAGNTIYF.

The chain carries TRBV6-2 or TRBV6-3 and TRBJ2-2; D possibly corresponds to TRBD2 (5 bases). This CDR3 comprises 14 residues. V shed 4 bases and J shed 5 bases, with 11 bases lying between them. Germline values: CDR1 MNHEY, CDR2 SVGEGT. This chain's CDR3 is CASSFAGVTGELFF. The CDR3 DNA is TGTGCCAGCAGTTTTGCGGGCGTGACCGGGGAGCTGTTTTTT.

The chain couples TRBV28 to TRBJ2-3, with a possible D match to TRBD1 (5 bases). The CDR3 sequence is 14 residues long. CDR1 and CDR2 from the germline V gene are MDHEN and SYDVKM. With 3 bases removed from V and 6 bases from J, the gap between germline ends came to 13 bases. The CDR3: CASSFPDRADTQYF. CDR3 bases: TGTGCCAGCAGTTTCCCCGACAGAGCTGATACGCAGTATTTT.

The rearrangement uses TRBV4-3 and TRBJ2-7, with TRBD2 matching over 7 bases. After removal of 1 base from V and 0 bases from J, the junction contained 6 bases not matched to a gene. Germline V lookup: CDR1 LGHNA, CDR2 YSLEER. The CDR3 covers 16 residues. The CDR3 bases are TGCGCCAGCAGCCAAGTTGGGGGGGGGACCTCCTACGAGCAGTACTTC. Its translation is CASSQVGGGTSYEQYF.

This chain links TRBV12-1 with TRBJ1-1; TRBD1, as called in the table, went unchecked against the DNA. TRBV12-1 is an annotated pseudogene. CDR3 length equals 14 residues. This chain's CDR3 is CASSFIVRDRGAFF. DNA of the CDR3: TGTGCCAGCAGCTTTATTGTTAGGGACAGGGGCGCTTTCTTT.

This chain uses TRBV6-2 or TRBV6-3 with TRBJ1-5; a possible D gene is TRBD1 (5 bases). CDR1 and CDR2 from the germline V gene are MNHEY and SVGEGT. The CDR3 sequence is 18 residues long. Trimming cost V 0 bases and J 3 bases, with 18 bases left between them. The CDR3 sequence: CASSYSISGGASNQPQHF. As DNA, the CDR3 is TGTGCCAGCAGTTACTCGATCAGCGGGGGAGCCTCCAATCAGCCCCAGCATTTT.

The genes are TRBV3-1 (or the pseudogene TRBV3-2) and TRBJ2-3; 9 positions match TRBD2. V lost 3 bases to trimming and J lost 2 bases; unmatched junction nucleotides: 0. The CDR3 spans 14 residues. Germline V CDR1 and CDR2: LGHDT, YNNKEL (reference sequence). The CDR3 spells CASSQGLATDTQYF. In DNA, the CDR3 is TGTGCCAGCAGCCAGGGACTAGCCACAGATACGCAGTATTTT.

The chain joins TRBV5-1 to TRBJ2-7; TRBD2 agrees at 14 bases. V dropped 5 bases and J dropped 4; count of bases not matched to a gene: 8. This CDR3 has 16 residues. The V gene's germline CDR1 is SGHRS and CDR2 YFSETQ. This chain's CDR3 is CASRTGTSGGKYEQYF. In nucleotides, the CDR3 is TGCGCCAGCAGAACCGGGACTAGCGGGGGAAAATACGAGCAGTACTTC.

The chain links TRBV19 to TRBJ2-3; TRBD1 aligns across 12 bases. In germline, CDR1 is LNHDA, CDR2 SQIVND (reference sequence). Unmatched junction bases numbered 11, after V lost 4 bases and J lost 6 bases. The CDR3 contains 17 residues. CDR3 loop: CASSSRDRGPFMDTQYF. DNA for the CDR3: TGTGCCAGTAGTAGCCGGGACAGGGGGCCCTTCATGGATACGCAGTATTTT.

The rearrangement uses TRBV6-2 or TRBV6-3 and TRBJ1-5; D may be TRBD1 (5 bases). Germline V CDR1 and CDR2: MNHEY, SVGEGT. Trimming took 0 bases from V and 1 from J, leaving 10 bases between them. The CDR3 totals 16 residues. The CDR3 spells CASSYSGGSSNQPQHF. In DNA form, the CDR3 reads TGTGCCAGCAGTTACTCGGGGGGGTCAAGCAATCAGCCCCAGCATTTT.

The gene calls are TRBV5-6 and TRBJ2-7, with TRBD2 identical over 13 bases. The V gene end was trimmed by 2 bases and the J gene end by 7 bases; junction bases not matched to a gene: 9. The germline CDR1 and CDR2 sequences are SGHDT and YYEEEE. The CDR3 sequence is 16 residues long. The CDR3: CASSLGLAGASGEQYF. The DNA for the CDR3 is TGTGCCAGCAGCTTAGGACTAGCGGGGGCCTCGGGGGAGCAGTACTTC.